Detailed here is one T cell receptor beta chain. In the PCR, 60 Vbeta and 13 Jbeta primers were used. TCRdb keeps only in-frame clones here, not all; method: immunoSEQ multiplex PCR. The sample shows about 160,000 clones, just under 80% of them seen only once. This entry comes from a study of cytomegalovirus exposure and HLA in healthy donors. The V end lost 8 bases, the J end lost 0 bases, and 8 bases lay between the germline ends. From germline, CDR1 is MNHNS and CDR2 SASEGT. The CDR3 spans 13 residues. The sample comprised PBMCs. The source of this sequence is a woman aged 45-65 years in good health and CMV-seropositive. The chain combines TRBV6-1 with TRBJ2-1; D is uncertain. The CDR3 DNA reads as TGTGCCAGCCTGGAGAGCTCCTACAATGAGCAGTTCTTC. It codes for CASLESSYNEQFF.